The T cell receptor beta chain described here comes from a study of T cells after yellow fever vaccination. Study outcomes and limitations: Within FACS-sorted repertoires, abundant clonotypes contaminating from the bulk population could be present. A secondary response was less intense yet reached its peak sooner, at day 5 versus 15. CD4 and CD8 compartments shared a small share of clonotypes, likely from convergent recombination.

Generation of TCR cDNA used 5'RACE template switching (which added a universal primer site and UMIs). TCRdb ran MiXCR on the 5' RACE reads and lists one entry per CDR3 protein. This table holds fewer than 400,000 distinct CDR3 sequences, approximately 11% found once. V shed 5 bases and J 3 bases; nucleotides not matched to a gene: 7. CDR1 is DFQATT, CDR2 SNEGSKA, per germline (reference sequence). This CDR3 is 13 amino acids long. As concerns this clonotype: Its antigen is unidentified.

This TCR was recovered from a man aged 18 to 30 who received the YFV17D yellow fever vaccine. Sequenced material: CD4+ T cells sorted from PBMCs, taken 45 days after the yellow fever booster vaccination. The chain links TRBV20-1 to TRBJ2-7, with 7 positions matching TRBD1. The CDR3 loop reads CSAPGQPYYEQYF. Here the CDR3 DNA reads TGCAGTGCTCCGGGACAGCCTTACTACGAGCAGTACTTC.